This is a list of T cell receptor beta chains from one sample in a study of cytomegalovirus exposure and HLA in healthy donors. Method: immunoSEQ multiplex PCR; TCRdb's copy keeps in-frame clones and lacks some. The sample shows more than 20,000 clones, about four fifths of them seen only once. Sequencing was done on a sample of PBMCs. The receptor source for this set is a male donor in good health and CMV-seronegative. The CDR3 runs from the conserved cysteine through the conserved F or W. Fields, in order: V gene, D gene, J gene, CDR3 protein. The D gene is left open where the match is weak.

TRBV5-6	TRBD2	TRBJ2-5	CASSSAGTSGETQYF
TRBV18	TRBD2	TRBJ2-3	CASSPESREGFDTQYF
TRBV4-3	NA	TRBJ1-6	CASSEDSSIGSPLHF
TRBV18	NA	TRBJ2-1	CASSPRAGSSYNEQFF
TRBV5-1	NA	TRBJ2-7	CASSLDNSYEQYF
TRBV29-1	TRBD2	TRBJ2-3	CSVHPFRTGGADTQYF
TRBV5-6	NA	TRBJ2-5	CASSRTGREQYF
TRBV12-2	NA	TRBJ2-7	CASRTSGPPGEQYF
TRBV28	TRBD2	TRBJ2-3	CASTSGSRADTQYF
TRBV19	TRBD2	TRBJ2-1	CASSSGRTSGYNEQFF
TRBV9	NA	TRBJ2-1	CASSVGGALADEQFF
TRBV7-8	NA	TRBJ1-1	CASSLSSGVNTEAFF
TRBV7-6	TRBD1	TRBJ2-3	CASRFGTGVTDTQYF
TRBV15	TRBD1	TRBJ2-2	CATSRERQGAANTGELFF
TRBV6-5	TRBD2	TRBJ2-2	CASSASGGSLGELFF
TRBV27	NA	TRBJ1-2	CASSFLRQDWRDGYTF
TRBV6-5	NA	TRBJ1-2	CASRPGQNYGYTF
TRBV7-2	NA	TRBJ1-1	CASSSIQGTEAFF
TRBV13	NA	TRBJ2-3	CASSLGLTLIADSSTDTQYF
TRBV11-3	TRBD2	TRBJ2-1	CASSPPSGGSNEQFF
TRBV15	TRBD2	TRBJ2-1	CATSRGASGIYNEQFF
TRBV7-8	TRBD1	TRBJ2-2	CASTLTGLPGELFF
TRBV7-6	NA	TRBJ2-7	CASSLSEAVYEQYF
TRBV10-3	NA	TRBJ2-1	CAISAANDYNEQFF
TRBV28	TRBD1	TRBJ1-5	CASSRGGGQGAVARQPQHF
TRBV6-1	TRBD2	TRBJ2-7	CASSERLAGHYAYEQYF
TRBV7-9	NA	TRBJ1-2	CSSSFGGQNYGYTF
TRBV19	TRBD2	TRBJ2-3	CASSQPRETDTQYF
TRBV27	NA	TRBJ2-3	CASSPGTSPSTDTQYF
TRBV10-3	TRBD1	TRBJ1-2	CAISDLQGAVYGYTF
TRBV9	NA	TRBJ2-3	CASSRGPPVHTDTQYF
TRBV7-9	TRBD2	TRBJ2-1	CASSSIGLAGTNEQFF
TRBV7-8	NA	TRBJ2-7	CASSLQGIGEQYF
TRBV7-3	TRBD2	TRBJ2-3	CASSFTSGGFTDTQYF
TRBV13	TRBD1	TRBJ1-1	CASSLEGIRQGSFF
TRBV5-8	NA	TRBJ2-7	CASSLSLALSYEQYF
TRBV2	TRBD2	TRBJ2-3	CASSRPSGGTDTQYF
TRBV18	NA	TRBJ1-5	CASSLQADNQPQHF
TRBV6-6	TRBD1	TRBJ1-5	CASSSSHTGEKPQHF
TRBV7-8	TRBD2	TRBJ2-7	CASSYGGYEQYF
TRBV6-6	NA	TRBJ2-1	CASSPRDEQFF
TRBV7-2	TRBD1	TRBJ2-7	CASSLTGGYEQYF
TRBV28	NA	TRBJ1-5	CASRLPAGVFNQPQHF
TRBV29-1	NA	TRBJ2-2	CSVMDYTGELFF